The clone carrying this T cell receptor (beta chain) was detected only a few times. Its antigen is unidentified. This sample was taken from a study of T cell clones after liver transplantation. Study in general: TCRbeta sequencing after a pre-transplant mixed lymphocyte reaction identified graft-donor-reactive clones, later tracked in post-transplant blood. Without induction therapy, subjects received standard immunosuppression until 12-24 months post-transplant.

Study-level results: Donor-reactive sequences fell more than third party-reactive ones, suggesting partial deletion.

Profiling relied on immunoSEQ multiplex PCR, and the TCRdb table lists in-frame clones only, not all of them. This table holds roughly 100,000 clones, approximately 79% found once. CDR1 is SGHTA, CDR2 FQGNSA, per germline. J was trimmed by 5 bases and V by 6 bases; bases with no gene match: 3. The CDR3 is 13 amino acids. This chain connects TRBV7-2 to TRBJ2-2; 7 nucleotides line up with TRBD2. Sequences were derived from CD4+ T cells from blood, sampled about 50 months after liver transplant. The sequence was collected from a human patient who received a liver transplant. These T cells may partly come from the graft donor. In nucleotides, the CDR3 is TGTGCCAGCAGTCAGGGAGGGACCGGGGAGCTGTTTTTT. Amino acids: CASSQGGTGELFF.